This TCR beta chain emerged from a study of blood T cell repertoires in COVID-19. Enrolled during active infection, Seattle patients were then followed longitudinally. Per the original data handling: From reference gene primer amplification, estimates of nucleated cell counts were derived. Repertoires were generated with immunoSEQ multiplex PCR, while TCRdb's copy carries only in-frame clones and drops some. That table supplies the V and J calls and clone size; D and trimming were determined from the DNA. The sample includes a few hundred thousand clones, around 88% seen only once; the top ten take roughly 13%. The germline V and J ends were trimmed by 0 bases and 7 bases, with 28 bases remaining between them. This CDR3 is 19 amino acids long. Germline V lookup: CDR1 MNHNS, CDR2 SASEGT.

The clonotype was recovered from a woman in her 50s with COVID-19, enrolled during active disease. Sequencing used peripheral blood. The genes are TRBV6-1 and TRBJ2-7, with D maybe TRBD1 (8 bases). The CDR3 spells CASSEARTGRRGPRGEQYF. The CDR3 DNA reads TGTGCCAGCAGTGAAGCCCGGACAGGGCGGCGGGGGCCCCGAGGGGAGCAGTACTTC.